This is a list of T cell receptor beta chains from one sample in a study of cytomegalovirus exposure and HLA in healthy donors. Clones were sequenced by immunoSEQ multiplex PCR, and TCRdb holds only the in-frame ones, with some missing. The table has 110,000 to 150,000 clones, roughly three quarters seen once. Material: PBMCs. These receptors came from a female donor in good health and CMV-seronegative. CDR3s include the opening cysteine and the closing phenylalanine or tryptophan. The order of the fields is V gene, CDR3 protein.

TRBV28 CASSTRRQGTTEAFF
TRBV27 CASVRKQYF
TRBV5-8 CASSPGDIGNQPQHF
TRBV7-2 CASSLGVGRTNQPQHF
TRBV11-2 CASSLGANYGYTF
TRBV12-5 CASGLGRGNTEAFF
TRBV19 CASSILNQPQHF
TRBV2 CASSELGQGRNQPQHF
TRBV28 CASSRGQGAWNQPQHF
TRBV6-1 CASSEAGGQGGQPQHF
TRBV4-3 CASSQRAGANVLTF
TRBV30 CAWSGGTVKQFF
TRBV28 CASSPSKAGATEQYF
TRBV6-1 CASSEWGQGPDTQYF
TRBV7-9 CASSLAGTGDEAFF
TRBV28 CASSSGTGANVLTF
TRBV28 CASSGGSSLYEQYF
TRBV29-1 CSALGTSGRAWDTQYF
TRBV5-4 CASTDRSQETQYF
TRBV4-3 CASSQEGEGGETQYF
TRBV27 CASSLLWGGSSYEQYF
TRBV14 CASSHRGWGNEQFF